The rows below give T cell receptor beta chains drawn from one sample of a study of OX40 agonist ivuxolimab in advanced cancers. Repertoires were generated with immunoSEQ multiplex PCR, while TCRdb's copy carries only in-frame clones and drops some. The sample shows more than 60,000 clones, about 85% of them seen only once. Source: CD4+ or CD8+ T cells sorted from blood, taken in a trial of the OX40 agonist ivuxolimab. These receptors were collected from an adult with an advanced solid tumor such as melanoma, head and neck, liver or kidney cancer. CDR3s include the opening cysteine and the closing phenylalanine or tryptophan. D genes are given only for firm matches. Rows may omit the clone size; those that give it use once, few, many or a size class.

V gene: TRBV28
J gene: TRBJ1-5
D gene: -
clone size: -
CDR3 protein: CASSSRGTKQPQHF
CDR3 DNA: TGTGCCAGCAGTTCCCGTGGGACAAAACAGCCCCAGCATTTT

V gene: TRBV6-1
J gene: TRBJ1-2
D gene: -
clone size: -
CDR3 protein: CASSSPNYGYTF
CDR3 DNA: TGTGCCAGCAGTTCCCCAAACTATGGCTACACCTTC

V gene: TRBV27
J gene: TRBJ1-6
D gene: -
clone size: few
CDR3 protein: CASSYRGAEYNSALHF
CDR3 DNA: TGTGCCAGCAGTTACCGCGGGGCAGAATATAATTCGGCCCTCCACTTT

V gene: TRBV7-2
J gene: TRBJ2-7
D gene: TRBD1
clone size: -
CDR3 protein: CASSLGPGTGAEQYF
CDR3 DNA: TGTGCCAGCAGCTTGGGCCCCGGGACAGGGGCCGAGCAGTACTTC

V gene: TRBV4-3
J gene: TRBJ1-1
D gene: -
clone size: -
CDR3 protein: CASSQGNRFNTEAFF
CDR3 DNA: TGCGCCAGCAGCCAAGGAAACAGATTTAACACTGAAGCTTTCTTT

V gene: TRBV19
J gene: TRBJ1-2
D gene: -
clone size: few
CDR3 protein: CASSKDGSYGYTF
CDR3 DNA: TGTGCCAGTAGTAAGGACGGTTCATATGGCTACACCTTC

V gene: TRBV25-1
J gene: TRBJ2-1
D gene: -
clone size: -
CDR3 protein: CASSVWSSYNEQFF
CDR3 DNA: TGTGCCAGCAGTGTGTGGAGCTCCTACAATGAGCAGTTCTTC

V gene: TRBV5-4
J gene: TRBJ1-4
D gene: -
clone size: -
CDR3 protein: CASSKLTGTPNEKLFF
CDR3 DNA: TGTGCCAGCAGCAAGCTTACAGGGACTCCTAATGAAAAACTGTTTTTT

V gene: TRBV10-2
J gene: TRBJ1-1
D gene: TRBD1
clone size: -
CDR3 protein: CASSEARRDRNTEAFF
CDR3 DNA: TGCGCCAGCAGTGAGGCGAGGAGGGACAGGAACACTGAAGCTTTCTTT

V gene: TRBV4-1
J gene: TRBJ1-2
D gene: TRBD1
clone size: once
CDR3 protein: CASSQADRGTYGYTF
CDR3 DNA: TGCGCCAGCAGCCAAGCGGACAGGGGAACCTATGGCTACACCTTC

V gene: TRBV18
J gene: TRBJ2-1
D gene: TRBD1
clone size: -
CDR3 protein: CASSPPGQGNEQFF
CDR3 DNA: TGTGCCAGCTCACCACCGGGACAGGGAAATGAGCAGTTCTTC

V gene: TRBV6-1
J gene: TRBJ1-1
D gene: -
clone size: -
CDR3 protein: CASSGGRLGAFF
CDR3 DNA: TGTGCCAGCAGTGGGGGACGGTTGGGAGCTTTCTTT

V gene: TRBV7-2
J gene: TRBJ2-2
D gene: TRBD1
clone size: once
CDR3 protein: CASSLRPGGVGGELFF
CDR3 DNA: TGTGCCAGCAGCTTAAGACCAGGGGGTGTTGGCGGGGAGCTGTTTTTT

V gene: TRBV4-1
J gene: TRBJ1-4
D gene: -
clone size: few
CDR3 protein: CASSPFESGEKLFF
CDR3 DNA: TGCGCCAGCAGCCCTTTCGAGAGTGGTGAAAAACTGTTTTTT

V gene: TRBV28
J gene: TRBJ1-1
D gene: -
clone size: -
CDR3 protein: CASSTAGHPNTEAFF
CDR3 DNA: TGTGCCAGCAGCACCGCGGGACACCCGAACACTGAAGCTTTCTTT

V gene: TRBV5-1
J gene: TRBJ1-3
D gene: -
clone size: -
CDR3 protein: CASSPWGAGNTIYF
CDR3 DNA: TGCGCCAGCAGCCCCTGGGGTGCTGGAAACACCATATATTTT

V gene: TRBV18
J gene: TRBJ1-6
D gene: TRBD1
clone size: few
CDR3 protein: CASSPTGGGNSPLHF
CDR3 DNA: TGTGCCAGCTCACCGACAGGGGGCGGAAATTCACCCCTCCACTTT

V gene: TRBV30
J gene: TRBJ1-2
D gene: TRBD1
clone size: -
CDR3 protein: CAWGTTGPIF
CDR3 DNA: TGTGCCTGGGGAACGACAGGGCCCATCTTC

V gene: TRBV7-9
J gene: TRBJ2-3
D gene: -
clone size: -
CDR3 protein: CASSGGRTDTQYF
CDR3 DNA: TGTGCCAGCAGCGGGGGACGCACAGATACGCAGTATTTT

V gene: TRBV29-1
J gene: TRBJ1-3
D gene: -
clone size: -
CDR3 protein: CGARAGGNTIYF
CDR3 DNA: TGCGGCGCCCGGGCAGGTGGAAACACCATATATTTT

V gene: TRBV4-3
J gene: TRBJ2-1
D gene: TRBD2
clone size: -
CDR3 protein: CASSQVLTSGASLGYNEQFF
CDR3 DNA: TGCGCCAGCAGCCAGGTATTAACTAGCGGGGCTTCATTAGGTTACAATGAGCAGTTCTTC

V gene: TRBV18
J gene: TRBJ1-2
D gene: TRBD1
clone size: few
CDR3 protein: CASSPRQGRNYGYTF
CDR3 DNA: TGTGCCAGCTCACCAAGACAGGGAAGAAACTATGGCTACACCTTC

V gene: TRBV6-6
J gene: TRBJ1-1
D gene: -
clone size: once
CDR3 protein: CASSRGEPNTEAFF
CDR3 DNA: TGTGCCAGCAGCCGAGGGGAGCCGAACACTGAAGCTTTCTTT

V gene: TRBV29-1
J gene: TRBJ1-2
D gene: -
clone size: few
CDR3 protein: CSVERPRGVANYGYTF
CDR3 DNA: TGCAGCGTTGAGCGCCCTCGGGGGGTAGCTAACTATGGCTACACCTTC

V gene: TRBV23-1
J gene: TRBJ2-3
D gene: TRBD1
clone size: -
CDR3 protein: CAGRRQGIDTQYF
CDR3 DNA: TGCGCCGGTCGTCGACAGGGCATAGATACGCAGTATTTT

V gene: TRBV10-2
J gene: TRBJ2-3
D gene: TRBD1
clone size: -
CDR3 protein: CASSEPDRGSDTQYF
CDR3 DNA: TGCGCCAGCAGTGAGCCGGACAGGGGGTCAGATACGCAGTATTTT

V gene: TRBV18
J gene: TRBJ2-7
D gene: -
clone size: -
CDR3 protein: CASSPPDSGSSYEQYF
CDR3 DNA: TGTGCCAGCTCACCACCGGACAGCGGAAGCTCCTACGAGCAGTACTTC

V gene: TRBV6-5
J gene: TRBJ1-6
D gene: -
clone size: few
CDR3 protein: CASSLHVSNSPLHF
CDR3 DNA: TGTGCCAGCAGTCTACATGTGTCTAATTCACCCCTCCACTTT

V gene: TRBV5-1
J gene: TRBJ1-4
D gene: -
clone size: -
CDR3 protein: CASSPSGGGTNEKLFF
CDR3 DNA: TGCGCCAGCAGCCCCTCCGGGGGGGGAACTAATGAAAAACTGTTTTTT

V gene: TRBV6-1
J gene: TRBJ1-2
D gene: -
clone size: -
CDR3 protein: CASSEMKDTAFYGYTF
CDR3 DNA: TGTGCCAGCAGTGAAATGAAGGATACGGCCTTCTATGGCTACACCTTC

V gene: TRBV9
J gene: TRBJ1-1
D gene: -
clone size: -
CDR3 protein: CASSVFGSGAEGLNTEAFF
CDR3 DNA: TGTGCCAGCAGCGTTTTCGGGTCCGGGGCAGAGGGTTTGAACACTGAAGCTTTCTTT

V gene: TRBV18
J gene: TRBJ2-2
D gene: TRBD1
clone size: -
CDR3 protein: CASSPPTGGNTGELFF
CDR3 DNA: TGTGCCAGCTCACCACCAACAGGGGGCAACACCGGGGAGCTGTTTTTT

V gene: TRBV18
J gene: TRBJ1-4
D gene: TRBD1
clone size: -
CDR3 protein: CASSTNRGLNEKLFF
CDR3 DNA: TGTGCCAGCTCAACAAACAGGGGTCTTAATGAAAAACTGTTTTTT

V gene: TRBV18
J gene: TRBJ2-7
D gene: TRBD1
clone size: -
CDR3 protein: CASSGGTGVDEQYF
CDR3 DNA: TGTGCCAGCTCAGGCGGGACAGGGGTAGACGAGCAGTACTTC

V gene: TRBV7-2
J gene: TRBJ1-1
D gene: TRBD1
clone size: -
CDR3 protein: CASSISGTGNTEAFF
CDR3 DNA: TGTGCCAGCAGCATCAGTGGGACAGGGAACACTGAAGCTTTCTTT

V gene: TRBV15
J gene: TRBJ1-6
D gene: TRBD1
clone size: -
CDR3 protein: CATSRDTGTGSSPLHF
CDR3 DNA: TGTGCCACCAGCAGAGATACCGGGACAGGGAGCTCACCCCTCCACTTT

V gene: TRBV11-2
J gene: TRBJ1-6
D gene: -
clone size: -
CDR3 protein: CASSFETGFRSPLHF
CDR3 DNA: TGTGCCAGCAGCTTCGAGACGGGATTCCGTTCACCCCTCCACTTT

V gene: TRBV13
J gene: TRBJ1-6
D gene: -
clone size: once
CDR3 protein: CASSLEAQGINSPLHF
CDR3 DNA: TGTGCCAGCAGCTTAGAAGCGCAGGGGATTAATTCACCCCTCCACTTT

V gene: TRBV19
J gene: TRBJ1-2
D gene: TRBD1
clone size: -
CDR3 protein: CASHPQGRRGGGYTF
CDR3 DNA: TGTGCCAGTCACCCACAGGGGCGGAGAGGAGGGGGCTACACCTTC

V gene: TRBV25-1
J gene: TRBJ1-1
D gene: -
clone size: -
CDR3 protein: CASTGSGIVNTEAFF
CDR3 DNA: TGTGCCAGCACGGGGAGCGGGATCGTGAACACTGAAGCTTTCTTT

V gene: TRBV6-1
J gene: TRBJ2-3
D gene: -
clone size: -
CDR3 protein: CASSEGLHTDTQYF
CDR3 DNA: TGTGCCAGCAGTGAAGGTCTGCACACAGATACGCAGTATTTT

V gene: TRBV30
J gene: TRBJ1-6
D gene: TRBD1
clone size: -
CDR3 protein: CACTSGTGGPFNSPLHF
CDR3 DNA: TGTGCCTGCACGTCCGGGACAGGGGGTCCCTTTAATTCACCCCTCCACTTT

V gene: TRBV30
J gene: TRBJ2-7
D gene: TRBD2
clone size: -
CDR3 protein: CAWSMWGGEQYF
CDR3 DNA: TGTGCCTGGAGCATGTGGGGGGGAGAGCAGTACTTC

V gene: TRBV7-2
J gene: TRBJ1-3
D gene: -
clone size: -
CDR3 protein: CASSLGVLARGGNTIYF
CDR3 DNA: TGTGCCAGCAGCTTAGGGGTACTCGCTAGAGGTGGAAACACCATATATTTT

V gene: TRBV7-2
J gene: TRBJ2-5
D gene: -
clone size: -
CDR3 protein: CASSSNLPGTTTGRETQYF
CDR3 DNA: TGTGCCAGCAGCTCCAACCTCCCCGGGACCACCACGGGTAGGGAGACCCAGTACTTC

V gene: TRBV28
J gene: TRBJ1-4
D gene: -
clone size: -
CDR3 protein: CASSFYQGVGEKLFF
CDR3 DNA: TGTGCCAGCAGTTTTTACCAAGGGGTTGGTGAAAAACTGTTTTTT

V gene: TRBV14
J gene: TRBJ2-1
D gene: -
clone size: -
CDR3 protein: CASSHRIYNEQFF
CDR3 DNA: TGTGCCAGCAGCCATCGCATCTACAATGAGCAGTTCTTC

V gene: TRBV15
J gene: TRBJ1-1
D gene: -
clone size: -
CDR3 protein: CATSTVPGTEAFF
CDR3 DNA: TGTGCCACCAGCACGGTTCCTGGCACTGAAGCTTTCTTT

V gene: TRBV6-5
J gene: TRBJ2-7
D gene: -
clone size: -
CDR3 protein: CASSYSSRPTLGEQYF
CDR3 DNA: TGTGCCAGCAGTTACTCGAGTCGGCCGACCTTGGGCGAGCAGTACTTC

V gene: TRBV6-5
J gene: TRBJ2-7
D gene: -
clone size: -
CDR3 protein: CASRQGTYEQYF
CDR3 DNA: TGTGCCAGCAGACAGGGAACTTACGAGCAGTACTTC

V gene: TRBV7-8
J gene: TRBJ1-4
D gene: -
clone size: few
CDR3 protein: CASSPDWGNEKLFF
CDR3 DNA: TGTGCCAGCAGCCCCGATTGGGGGAATGAAAAACTGTTTTTT

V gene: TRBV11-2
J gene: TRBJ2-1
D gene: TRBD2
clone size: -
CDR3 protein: CASSSGLAGWGEQFF
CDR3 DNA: TGTGCCAGCAGCTCCGGACTAGCGGGGTGGGGTGAGCAGTTCTTC